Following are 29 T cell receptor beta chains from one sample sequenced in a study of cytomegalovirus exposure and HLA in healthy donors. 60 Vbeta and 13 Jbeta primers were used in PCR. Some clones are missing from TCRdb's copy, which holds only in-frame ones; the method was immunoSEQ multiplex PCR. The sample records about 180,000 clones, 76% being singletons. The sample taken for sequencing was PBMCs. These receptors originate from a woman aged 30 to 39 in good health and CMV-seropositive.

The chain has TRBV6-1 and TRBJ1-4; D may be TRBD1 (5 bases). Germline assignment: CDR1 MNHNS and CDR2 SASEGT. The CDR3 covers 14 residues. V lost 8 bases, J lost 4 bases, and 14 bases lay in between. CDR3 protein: CASSSGTLNEKLFF. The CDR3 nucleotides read TGTGCCAGCTCTTCAGGGACTCTTAATGAAAAACTGTTTTTT.

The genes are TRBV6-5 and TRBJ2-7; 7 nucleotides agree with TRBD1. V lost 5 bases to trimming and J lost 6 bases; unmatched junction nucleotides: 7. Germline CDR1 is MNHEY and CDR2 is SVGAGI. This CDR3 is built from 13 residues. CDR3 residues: CASSPRQGSEQYF. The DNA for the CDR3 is TGTGCCAGCAGTCCGCGACAGGGAAGCGAGCAGTACTTC.

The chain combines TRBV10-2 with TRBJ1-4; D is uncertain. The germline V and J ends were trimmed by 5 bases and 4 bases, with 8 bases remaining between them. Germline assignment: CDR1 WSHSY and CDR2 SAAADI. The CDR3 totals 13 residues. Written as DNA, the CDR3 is TGCGCCAGCAGTCAAGACTTTAATGAAAAACTGTTTTTT. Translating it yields CASSQDFNEKLFF.

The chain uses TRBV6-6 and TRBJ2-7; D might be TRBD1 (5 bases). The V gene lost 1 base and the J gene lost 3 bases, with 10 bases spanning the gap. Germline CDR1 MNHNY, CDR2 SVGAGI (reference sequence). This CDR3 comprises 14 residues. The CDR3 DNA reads TGTGCCAGCAGTTACTTGCAAGACAGCTACGAGCAGTACTTC. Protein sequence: CASSYLQDSYEQYF.

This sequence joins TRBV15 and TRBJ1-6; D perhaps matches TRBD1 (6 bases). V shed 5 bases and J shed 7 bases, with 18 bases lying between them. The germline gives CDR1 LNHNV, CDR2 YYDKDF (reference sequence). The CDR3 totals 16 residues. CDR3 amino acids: CATSSRGWDGNSPLHF. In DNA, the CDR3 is TGTGCCACCAGCTCAAGGGGGTGGGATGGGAATTCACCCCTCCACTTT.

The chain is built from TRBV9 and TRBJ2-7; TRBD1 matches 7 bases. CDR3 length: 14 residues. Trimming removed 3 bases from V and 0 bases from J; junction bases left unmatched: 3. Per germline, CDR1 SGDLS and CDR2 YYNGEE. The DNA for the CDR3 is TGTGCCAGCAGCGCGACAGGGAACTCCTACGAGCAGTACTTC. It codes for CASSATGNSYEQYF.

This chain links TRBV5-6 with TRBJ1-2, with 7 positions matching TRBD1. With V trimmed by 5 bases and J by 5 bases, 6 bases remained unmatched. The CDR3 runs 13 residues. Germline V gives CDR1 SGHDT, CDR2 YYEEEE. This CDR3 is CASSPAGGYGYTF. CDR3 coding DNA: TGTGCCAGCAGTCCCGCAGGGGGGTATGGCTACACCTTC.

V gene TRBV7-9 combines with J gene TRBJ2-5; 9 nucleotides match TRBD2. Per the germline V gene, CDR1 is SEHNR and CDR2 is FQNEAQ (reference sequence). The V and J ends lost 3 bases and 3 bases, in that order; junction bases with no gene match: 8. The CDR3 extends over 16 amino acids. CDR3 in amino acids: CASSFLRAGGKETQYF. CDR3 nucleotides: TGTGCCAGCAGCTTCCTCCGAGCGGGGGGAAAAGAGACCCAGTACTTC. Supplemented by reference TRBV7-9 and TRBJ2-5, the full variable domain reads DTGVSQNPRHKITKRGQNVTFRCDPISEHNRLYWYRQTLGQGPEFLTYFQNEAQLEKSRLLSDRFSAERPKGSFSTLEIQRTEQGDSAMYLCASSFLRAGGKETQYFGPGTRLLVL.

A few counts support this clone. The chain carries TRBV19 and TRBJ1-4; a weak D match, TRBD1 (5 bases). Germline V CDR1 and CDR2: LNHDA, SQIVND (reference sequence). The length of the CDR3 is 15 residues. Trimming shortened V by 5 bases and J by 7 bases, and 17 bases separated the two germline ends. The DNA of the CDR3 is TGTGCCAGTAGTGCCCGGGGGGACGTGCGTGAAAAACTGTTTTTT. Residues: CASSARGDVREKLFF.

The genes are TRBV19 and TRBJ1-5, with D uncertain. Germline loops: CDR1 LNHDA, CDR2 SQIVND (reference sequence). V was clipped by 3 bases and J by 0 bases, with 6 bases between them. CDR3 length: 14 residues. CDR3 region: CASSIGNSNQPQHF. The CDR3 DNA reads TGTGCCAGTAGTATCGGGAATAGCAATCAGCCCCAGCATTTT.

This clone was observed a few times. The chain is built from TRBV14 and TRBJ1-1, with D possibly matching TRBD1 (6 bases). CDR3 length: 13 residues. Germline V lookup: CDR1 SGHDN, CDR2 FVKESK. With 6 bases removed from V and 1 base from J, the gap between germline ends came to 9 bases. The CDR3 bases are TGTGCCAGCAGATTACAGGGGAACACTGAAGCTTTCTTT. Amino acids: CASRLQGNTEAFF.

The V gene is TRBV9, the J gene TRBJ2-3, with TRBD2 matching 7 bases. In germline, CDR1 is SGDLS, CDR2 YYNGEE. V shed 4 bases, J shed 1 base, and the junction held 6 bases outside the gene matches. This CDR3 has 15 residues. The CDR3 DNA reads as TGTGCCAGCAGCCCTAGCGGCTCTGGCACAGATACGCAGTATTTT. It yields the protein CASSPSGSGTDTQYF. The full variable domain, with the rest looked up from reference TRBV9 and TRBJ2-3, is DSGVTQTPKHLITATGQRVTLRCSPRSGDLSVYWYQQSLDQGLQFLIQYYNGEERAKGNILERFSAQQFPDLHSELNLSSLELGDSALYFCASSPSGSGTDTQYFGPGTRLTVL.

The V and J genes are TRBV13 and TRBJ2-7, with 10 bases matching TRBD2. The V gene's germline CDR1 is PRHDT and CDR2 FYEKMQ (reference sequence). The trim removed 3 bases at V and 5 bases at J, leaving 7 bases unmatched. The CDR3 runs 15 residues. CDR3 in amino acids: CASSFSQRGGDEQYF. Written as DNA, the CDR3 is TGTGCCAGCAGCTTTTCCCAGCGGGGGGGCGACGAGCAGTACTTC.

Here the CDR3 DNA reads TGTGCCAGCAGCTTAGCGTCGGGGAGGAGCTCCTACGAGCAGTACTTC. Amino acids: CASSLASGRSSYEQYF. The chain recombines TRBV7-2 with TRBJ2-7; possible D gene TRBD2, 6 bases. Trimming shortened V by 0 bases and J by 0 bases, and 12 bases separated the two germline ends. Looked up from germline, CDR1 is SGHTA and CDR2 is FQGNSA. The CDR3 has 16 amino acids.

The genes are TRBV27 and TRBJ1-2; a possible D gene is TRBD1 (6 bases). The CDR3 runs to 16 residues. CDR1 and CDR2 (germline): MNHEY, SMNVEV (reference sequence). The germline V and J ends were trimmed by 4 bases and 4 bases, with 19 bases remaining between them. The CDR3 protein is CASSSYMRGLSYGYTF. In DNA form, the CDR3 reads TGTGCCAGCAGTTCCTACATGCGGGGGCTTTCCTATGGCTACACCTTC.

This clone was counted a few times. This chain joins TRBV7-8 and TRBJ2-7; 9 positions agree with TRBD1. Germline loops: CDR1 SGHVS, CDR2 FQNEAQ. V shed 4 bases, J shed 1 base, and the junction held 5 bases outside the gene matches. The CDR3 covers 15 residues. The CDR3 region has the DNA TGTGCCAGCAGCTCACAGGGGGCCCCTTCCTACGAGCAGTACTTC. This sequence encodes CASSSQGAPSYEQYF.

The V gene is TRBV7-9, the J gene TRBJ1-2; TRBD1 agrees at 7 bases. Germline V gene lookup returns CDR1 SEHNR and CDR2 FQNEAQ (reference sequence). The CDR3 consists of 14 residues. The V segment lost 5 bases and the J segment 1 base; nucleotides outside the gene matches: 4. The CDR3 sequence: CASSPRQGNYGYTF. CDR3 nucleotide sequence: TGTGCCAGCAGCCCGAGACAGGGTAACTATGGCTACACCTTC.

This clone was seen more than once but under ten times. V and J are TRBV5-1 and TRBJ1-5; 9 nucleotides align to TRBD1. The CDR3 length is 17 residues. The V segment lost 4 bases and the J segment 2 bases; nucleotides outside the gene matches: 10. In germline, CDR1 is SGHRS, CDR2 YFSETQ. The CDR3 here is CASSPGQGSLGNQPQHF. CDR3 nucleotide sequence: TGCGCCAGCAGCCCCGGACAGGGGTCGTTGGGCAATCAGCCCCAGCATTTT. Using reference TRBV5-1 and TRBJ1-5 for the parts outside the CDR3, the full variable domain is KAGVTQTPRYLIKTRGQQVTLSCSPISGHRSVSWYQQTPGQGLQFLFEYFSETQRNKGNFPGRFSGRQFSNSRSEMNVSTLELGDSALYLCASSPGQGSLGNQPQHFGDGTRLSIL.

CDR3 sequence: CASRSTGASQPQHF. CDR3 nucleotide sequence: TGCGCCAGCAGATCGACAGGGGCCTCACAGCCCCAGCATTTT. V usage is TRBV10-2 and J usage is TRBJ1-5; 8 bases align to TRBD1. The CDR3 has 14 residues. With 6 bases clipped from V and 7 bases from J, the junction kept 8 bases outside the gene matches. Germline assignment: CDR1 WSHSY and CDR2 SAAADI.

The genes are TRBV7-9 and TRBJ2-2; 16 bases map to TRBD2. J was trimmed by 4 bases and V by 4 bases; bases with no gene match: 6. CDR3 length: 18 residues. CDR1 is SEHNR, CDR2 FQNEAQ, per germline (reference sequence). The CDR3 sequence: CASSSPGTSGGATGELFF. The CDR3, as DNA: TGTGCCAGCAGCTCCCCCGGGACTAGCGGGGGGGCCACCGGGGAGCTGTTTTTT.

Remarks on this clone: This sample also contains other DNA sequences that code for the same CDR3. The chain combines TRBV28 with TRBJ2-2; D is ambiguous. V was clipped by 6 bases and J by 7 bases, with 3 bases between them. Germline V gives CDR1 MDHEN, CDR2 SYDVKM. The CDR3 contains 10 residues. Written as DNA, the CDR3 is TGTGCCAGCAGCGGCGGGGAGCTGTTTTTT. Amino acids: CASSGGELFF.

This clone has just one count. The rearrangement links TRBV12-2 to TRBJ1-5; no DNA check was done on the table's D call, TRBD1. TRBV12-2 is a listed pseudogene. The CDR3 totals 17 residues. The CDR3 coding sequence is TGTGCAAGTCGCTTAGCGGGGGCATGGGCACCTAATCAGCCCCAGCATTTT. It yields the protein CASRLAGAWAPNQPQHF.

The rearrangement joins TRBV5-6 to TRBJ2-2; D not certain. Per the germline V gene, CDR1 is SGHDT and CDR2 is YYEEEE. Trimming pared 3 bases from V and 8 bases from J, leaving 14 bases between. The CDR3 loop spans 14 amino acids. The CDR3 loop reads CASSYEPHIGELFF. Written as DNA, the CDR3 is TGTGCCAGCAGCTACGAACCCCACATAGGGGAGCTGTTTTTT.

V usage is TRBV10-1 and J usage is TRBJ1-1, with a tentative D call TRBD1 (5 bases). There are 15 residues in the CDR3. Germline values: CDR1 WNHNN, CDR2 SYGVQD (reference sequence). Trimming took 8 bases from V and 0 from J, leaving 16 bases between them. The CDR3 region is CASSFSRGMNTEAFF. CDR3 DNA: TGCGCCAGCTCTTTCTCCCGGGGGATGAACACTGAAGCTTTCTTT.

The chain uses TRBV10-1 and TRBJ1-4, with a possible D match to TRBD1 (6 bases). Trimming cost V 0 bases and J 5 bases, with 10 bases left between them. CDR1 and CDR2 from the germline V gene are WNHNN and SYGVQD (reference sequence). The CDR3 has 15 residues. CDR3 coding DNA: TGCGCCAGCAGTGAGTCGCAGGGGCCGAATGAAAAACTGTTTTTT. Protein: CASSESQGPNEKLFF.

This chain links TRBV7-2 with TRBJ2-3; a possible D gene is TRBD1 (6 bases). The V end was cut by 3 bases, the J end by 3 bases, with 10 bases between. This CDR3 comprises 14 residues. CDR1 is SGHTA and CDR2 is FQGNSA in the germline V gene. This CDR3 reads CASSFRGLTDTQYF. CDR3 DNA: TGTGCCAGCAGCTTCAGGGGTCTTACAGATACGCAGTATTTT.

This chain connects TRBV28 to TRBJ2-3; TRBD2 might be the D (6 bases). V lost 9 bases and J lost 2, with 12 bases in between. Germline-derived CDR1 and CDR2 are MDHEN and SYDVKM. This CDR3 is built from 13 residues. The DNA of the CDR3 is TGTGCCAGTGAGGCGGGGTCCACAGATACGCAGTATTTT. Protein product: CASEAGSTDTQYF.

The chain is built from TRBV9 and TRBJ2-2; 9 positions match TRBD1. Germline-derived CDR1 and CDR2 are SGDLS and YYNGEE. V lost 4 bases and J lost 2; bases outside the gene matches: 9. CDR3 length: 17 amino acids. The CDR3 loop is CASSLRTGAVNTGELFF. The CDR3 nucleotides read TGTGCCAGCAGCTTGAGGACAGGGGCCGTTAACACCGGGGAGCTGTTTTTT.

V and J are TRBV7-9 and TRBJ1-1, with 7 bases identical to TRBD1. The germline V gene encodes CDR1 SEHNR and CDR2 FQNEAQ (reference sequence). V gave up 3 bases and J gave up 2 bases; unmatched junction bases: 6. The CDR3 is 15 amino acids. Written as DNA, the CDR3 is TGTGCCAGCAGCTTTCAAGGGACAGCCAACACTGAAGCTTTCTTT. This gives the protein CASSFQGTANTEAFF.